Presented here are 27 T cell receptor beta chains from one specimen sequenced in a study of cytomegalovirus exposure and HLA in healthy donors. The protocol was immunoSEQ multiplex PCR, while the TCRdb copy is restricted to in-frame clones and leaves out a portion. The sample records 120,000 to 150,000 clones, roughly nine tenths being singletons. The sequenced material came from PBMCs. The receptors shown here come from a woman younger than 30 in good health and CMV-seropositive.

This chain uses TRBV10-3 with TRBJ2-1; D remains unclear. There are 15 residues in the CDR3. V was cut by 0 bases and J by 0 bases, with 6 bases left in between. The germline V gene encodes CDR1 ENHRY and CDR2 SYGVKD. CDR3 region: CAISESDSSYNEQFF. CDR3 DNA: TGTGCCATCAGTGAGTCCGACTCCTCCTACAATGAGCAGTTCTTC.

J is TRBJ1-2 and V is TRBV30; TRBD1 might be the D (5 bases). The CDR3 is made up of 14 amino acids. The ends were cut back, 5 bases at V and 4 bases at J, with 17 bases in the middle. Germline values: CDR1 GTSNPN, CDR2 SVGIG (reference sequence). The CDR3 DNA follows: TGTGCCTGGTCACGGCGGGGGGGAGGCTATGGCTACACCTTC. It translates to CAWSRRGGGYGYTF.

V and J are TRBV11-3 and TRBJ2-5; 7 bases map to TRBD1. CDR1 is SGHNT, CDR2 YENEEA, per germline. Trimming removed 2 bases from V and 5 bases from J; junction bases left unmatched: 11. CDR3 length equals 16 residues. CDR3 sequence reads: CASSLPRTGVSETQYF. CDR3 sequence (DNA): TGTGCCAGCAGCTTACCCCGGACAGGCGTGTCGGAGACCCAGTACTTC.

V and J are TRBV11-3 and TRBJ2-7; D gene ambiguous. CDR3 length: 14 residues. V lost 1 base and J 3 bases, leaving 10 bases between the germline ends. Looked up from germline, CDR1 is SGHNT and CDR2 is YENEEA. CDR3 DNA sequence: TGTGCCAGCAGCTTAGTCGGAGATTACTACGAGCAGTACTTC. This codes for CASSLVGDYYEQYF.

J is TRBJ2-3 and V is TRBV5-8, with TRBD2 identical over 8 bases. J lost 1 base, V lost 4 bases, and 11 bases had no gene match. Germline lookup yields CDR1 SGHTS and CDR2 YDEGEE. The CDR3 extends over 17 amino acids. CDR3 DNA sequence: TGTGCCAGCAGCCCAAGACCCGGGAGGGTCCGCACAGATACGCAGTATTTT. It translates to CASSPRPGRVRTDTQYF.

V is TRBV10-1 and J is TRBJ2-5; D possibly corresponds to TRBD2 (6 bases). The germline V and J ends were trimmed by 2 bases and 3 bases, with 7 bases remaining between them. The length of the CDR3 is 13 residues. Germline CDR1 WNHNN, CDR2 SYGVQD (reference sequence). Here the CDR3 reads CASSEGTEETQYF. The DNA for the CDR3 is TGCGCCAGCAGTGAGGGGACTGAAGAGACCCAGTACTTC.

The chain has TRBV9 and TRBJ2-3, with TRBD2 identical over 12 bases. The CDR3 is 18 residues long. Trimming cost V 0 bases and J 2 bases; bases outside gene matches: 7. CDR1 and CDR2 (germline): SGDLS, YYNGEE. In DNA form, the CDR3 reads TGTGCCAGCAGCGTAGGTCCTAGCGGGAGGGCCAACACAGATACGCAGTATTTT. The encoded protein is CASSVGPSGRANTDTQYF.

CDR3 region: CASSRRTGDTEAFF. The CDR3 bases are TGTGCCAGCAGCAGACGGACAGGCGACACTGAAGCTTTCTTT. V and J are TRBV7-8 and TRBJ1-1, with 7 bases matching TRBD1. V lost 5 bases and J lost 3; bases outside the gene matches: 6. The CDR3 spans 14 residues. CDR1 and CDR2 from the germline V gene are SGHVS and FQNEAQ.

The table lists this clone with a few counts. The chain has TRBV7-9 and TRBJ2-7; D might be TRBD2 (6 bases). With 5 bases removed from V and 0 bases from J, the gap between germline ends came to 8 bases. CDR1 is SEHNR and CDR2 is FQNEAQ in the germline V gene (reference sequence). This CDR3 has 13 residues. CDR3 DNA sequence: TGTGCCAGCAGCACCGGGAGCTCCTACGAGCAGTACTTC. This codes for CASSTGSSYEQYF.

Here the CDR3 DNA reads TGTGCCATCAGTGAGTCAGGACTAGCGGAGAGCTACGAGCAGTACTTC. This sequence encodes CAISESGLAESYEQYF. This chain links TRBV10-3 with TRBJ2-7; TRBD2 matches at 10 bases. CDR3 length equals 16 residues. The V gene's germline CDR1 is ENHRY and CDR2 SYGVKD. V shed 0 bases and J 3 bases; nucleotides not matched to a gene: 5.

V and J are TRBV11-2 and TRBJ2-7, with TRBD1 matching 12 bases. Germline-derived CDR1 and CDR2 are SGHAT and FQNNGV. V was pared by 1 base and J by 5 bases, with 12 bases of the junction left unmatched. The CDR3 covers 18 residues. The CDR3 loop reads CASSLGFGGQGARDEQYF. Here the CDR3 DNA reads TGTGCCAGCAGCTTAGGGTTCGGGGGACAGGGGGCGCGGGACGAGCAGTACTTC.

CDR3 protein: CASSLQTSGGGQTQYF. Here the CDR3 DNA reads TGTGCCAGCAGCCTGCAGACTAGCGGAGGCGGACAGACCCAGTACTTC. This chain joins TRBV5-6 and TRBJ2-5; 9 positions agree with TRBD2. Germline CDR1 SGHDT, CDR2 YYEEEE. The CDR3 extends over 16 amino acids. J lost 6 bases, V lost 4 bases, and 13 bases had no gene match.

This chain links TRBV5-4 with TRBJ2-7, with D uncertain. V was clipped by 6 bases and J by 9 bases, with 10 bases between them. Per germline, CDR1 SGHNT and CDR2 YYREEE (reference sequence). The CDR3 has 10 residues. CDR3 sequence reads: CASTQSGQYF. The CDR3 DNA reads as TGTGCCAGCACTCAGTCTGGGCAGTACTTC.

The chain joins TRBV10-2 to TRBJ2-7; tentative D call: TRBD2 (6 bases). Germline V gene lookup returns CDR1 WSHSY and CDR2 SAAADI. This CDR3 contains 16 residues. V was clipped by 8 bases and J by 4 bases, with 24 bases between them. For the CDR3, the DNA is TGCGCCAGCGTACCGGGACTGAGGAATACCTTGTACGAGCAGTACTTC. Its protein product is CASVPGLRNTLYEQYF.

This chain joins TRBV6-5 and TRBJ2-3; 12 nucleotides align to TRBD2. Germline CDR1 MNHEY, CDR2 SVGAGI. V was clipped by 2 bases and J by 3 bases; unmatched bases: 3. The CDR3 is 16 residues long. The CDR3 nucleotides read TGTGCCAGCAGTTACGGACTAGCGGGGACAACAGATACGCAGTATTTT. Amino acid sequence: CASSYGLAGTTDTQYF.

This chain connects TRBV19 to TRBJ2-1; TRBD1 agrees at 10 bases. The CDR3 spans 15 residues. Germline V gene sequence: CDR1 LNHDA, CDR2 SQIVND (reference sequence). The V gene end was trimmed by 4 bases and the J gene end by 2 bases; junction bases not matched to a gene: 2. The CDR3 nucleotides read TGTGCCAGTAGTAGGACAGGGGGACCCTACAATGAGCAGTTCTTC. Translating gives CASSRTGGPYNEQFF.

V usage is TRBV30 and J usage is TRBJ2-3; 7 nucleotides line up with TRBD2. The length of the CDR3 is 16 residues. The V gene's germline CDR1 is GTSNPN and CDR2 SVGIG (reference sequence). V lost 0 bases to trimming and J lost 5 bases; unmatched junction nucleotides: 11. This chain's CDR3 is CAWSVPGGSRGDTQYF. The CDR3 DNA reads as TGTGCCTGGAGTGTACCGGGCGGGAGTAGGGGAGATACGCAGTATTTT.

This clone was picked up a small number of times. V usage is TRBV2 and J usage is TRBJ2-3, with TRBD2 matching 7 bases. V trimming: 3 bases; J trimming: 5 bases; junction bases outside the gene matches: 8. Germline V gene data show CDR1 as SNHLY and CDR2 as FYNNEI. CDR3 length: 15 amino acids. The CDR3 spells CASSEFGRLGDTQYF. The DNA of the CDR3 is TGTGCCAGCAGTGAGTTCGGGAGGTTAGGAGATACGCAGTATTTT. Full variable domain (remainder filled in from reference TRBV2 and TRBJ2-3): EPEVTQTPSHQVTQMGQEVILRCVPISNHLYFYWYRQILGQKVEFLVSFYNNEISEKSEIFDDQFSVERPDGSNFTLKIRSTKLEDSAMYFCASSEFGRLGDTQYFGPGTRLTVL.

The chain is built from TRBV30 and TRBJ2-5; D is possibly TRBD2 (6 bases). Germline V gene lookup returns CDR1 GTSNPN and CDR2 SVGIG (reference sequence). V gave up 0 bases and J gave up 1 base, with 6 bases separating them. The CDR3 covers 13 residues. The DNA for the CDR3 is TGTGCCTGGAGTGTGACTAGCCAAGAGACCCAGTACTTC. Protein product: CAWSVTSQETQYF.

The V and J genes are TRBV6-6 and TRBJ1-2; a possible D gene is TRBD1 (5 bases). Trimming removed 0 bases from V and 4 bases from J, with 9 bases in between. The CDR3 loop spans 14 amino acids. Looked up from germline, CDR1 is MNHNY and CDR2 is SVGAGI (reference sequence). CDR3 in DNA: TGTGCCAGCAGTTACTCGACAGACACCTATGGCTACACCTTC. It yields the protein CASSYSTDTYGYTF.

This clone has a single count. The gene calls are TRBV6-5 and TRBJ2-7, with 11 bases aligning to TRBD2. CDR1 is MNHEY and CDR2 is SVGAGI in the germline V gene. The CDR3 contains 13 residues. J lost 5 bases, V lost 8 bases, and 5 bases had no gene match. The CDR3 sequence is CASSRLAGNEQYF. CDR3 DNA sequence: TGTGCCAGCTCCCGACTAGCGGGGAACGAGCAGTACTTC.

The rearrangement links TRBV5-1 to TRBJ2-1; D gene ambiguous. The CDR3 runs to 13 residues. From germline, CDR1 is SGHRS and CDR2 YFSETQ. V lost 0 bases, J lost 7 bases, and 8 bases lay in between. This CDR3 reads CASSLDRTNEQFF. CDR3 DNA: TGCGCCAGCAGCTTGGACAGAACGAATGAGCAGTTCTTC.

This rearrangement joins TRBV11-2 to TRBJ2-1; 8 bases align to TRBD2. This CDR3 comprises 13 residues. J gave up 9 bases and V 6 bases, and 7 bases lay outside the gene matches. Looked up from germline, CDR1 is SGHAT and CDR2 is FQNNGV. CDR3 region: CASRNGGAGEQFF. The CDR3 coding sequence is TGTGCCAGCAGGAACGGGGGGGCCGGTGAGCAGTTCTTC.

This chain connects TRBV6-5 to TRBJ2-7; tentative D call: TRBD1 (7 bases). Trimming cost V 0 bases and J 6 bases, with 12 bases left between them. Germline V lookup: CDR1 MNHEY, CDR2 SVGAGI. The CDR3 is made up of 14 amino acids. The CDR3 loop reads CASSYSTGRTEQYF. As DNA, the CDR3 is TGTGCCAGCAGTTACTCGACAGGGAGGACCGAGCAGTACTTC.

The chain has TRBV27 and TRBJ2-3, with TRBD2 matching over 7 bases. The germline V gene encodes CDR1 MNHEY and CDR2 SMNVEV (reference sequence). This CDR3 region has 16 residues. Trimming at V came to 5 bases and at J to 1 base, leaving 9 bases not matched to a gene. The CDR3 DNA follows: TGTGCCAGCAGTCTCGTACGGGGGGTGGGCACAGATACGCAGTATTTT. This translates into CASSLVRGVGTDTQYF.

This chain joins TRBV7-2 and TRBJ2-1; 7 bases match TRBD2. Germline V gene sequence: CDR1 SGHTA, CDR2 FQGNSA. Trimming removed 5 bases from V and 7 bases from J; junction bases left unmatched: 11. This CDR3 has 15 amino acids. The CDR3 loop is CASSPTSAQGNEQFF. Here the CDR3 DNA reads TGTGCCAGCAGCCCTACTAGCGCTCAAGGGAATGAGCAGTTCTTC.

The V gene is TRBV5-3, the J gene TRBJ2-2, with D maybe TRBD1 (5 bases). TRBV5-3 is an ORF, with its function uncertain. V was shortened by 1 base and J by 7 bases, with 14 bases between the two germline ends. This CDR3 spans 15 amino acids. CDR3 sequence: CARSLSRVPSGELFF. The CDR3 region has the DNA TGTGCCAGAAGCTTGAGCAGGGTCCCTAGCGGGGAGCTGTTTTTT.